This TCR beta chain was observed in a study of cytomegalovirus exposure and HLA in healthy donors. Regarding the study as a whole: A later analysis reportedly found that, within productive TCRs, an Asian-associated ancestry cluster had fewer N-insertions than the mean observed across the 666 donors.

The study ran its PCR with 60 Vbeta and 13 Jbeta primers. The protocol was immunoSEQ multiplex PCR, while the TCRdb copy is restricted to in-frame clones and leaves out a portion. The sample has under 250,000 clones; 60% to 80% are singletons. In regard to this clone: The target antigen is unknown.

V lost 3 bases and J lost 2; bases outside the gene matches: 5. Germline V gives CDR1 SGHRS, CDR2 YFSETQ. The CDR3 extends over 15 amino acids. The source is a male donor in good health and CMV-seronegative. This chain links TRBV5-1 with TRBJ2-7, with 10 bases fitting TRBD1. Sequenced: PBMCs. The CDR3 nucleotides are TGCGCCAGCAGCTGGGGGACAGGGGAACCCTACGAGCAGTACTTC. This encodes CASSWGTGEPYEQYF.